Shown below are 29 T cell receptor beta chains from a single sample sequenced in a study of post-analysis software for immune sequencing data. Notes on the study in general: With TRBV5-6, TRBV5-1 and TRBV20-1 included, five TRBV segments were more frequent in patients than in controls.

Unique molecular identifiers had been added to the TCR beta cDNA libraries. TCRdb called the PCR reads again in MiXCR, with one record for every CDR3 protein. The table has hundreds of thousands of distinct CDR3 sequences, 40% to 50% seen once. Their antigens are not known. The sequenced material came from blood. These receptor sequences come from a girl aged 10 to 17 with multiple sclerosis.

CDR3 protein: CASSLVRAGDEQFF. The CDR3 DNA reads as TGTGCCAGCAGCTTAGTGCGGGCTGGGGATGAGCAGTTCTTC. V usage is TRBV7-2 and J usage is TRBJ2-1; D is perhaps TRBD2 (5 bases). The CDR3 extends over 14 amino acids. Germline assignment: CDR1 SGHTA and CDR2 FQGNSA. V was pared by 1 base and J by 8 bases, with 12 bases between.

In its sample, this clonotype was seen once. CDR3 sequence (DNA): TGTGCCACCGGGGGGGAAGGCGAGCAGTACTTC. Its protein product is CATGGEGEQYF. The chain couples TRBV10-3 to TRBJ2-7; 8 bases match TRBD2. CDR1 and CDR2 from the germline V gene are ENHRY and SYGVKD. Trimming removed 10 bases from V and 6 bases from J; junction bases left unmatched: 5. The CDR3 totals 11 residues.

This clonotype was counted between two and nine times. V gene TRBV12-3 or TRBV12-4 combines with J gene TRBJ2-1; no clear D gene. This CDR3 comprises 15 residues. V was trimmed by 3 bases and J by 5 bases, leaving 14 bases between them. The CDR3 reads CASSLGNVRNNEQFF. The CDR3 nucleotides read TGTGCCAGCAGTTTGGGGAATGTACGGAACAATGAGCAGTTCTTC.

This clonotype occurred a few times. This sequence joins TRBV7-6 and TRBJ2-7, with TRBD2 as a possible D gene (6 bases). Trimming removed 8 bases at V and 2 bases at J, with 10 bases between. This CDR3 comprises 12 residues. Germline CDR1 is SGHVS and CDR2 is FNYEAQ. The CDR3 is CASGRFAYEQYF. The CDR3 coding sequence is TGTGCCAGCGGGAGGTTCGCCTACGAGCAGTACTTC.

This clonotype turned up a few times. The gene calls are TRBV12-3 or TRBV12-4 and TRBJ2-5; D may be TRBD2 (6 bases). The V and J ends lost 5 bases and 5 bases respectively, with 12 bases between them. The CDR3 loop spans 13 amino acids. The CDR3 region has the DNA TGTGCCAGCAGTACGTCCCGGGGGGAGACCCAGTACTTC. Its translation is CASSTSRGETQYF.

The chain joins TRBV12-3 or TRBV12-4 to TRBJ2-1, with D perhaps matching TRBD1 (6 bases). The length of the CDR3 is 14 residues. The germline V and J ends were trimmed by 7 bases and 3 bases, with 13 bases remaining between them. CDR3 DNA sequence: TGTGCCAGCACCAGGGGTGCGGTCTACAATGAGCAGTTCTTC. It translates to CASTRGAVYNEQFF.

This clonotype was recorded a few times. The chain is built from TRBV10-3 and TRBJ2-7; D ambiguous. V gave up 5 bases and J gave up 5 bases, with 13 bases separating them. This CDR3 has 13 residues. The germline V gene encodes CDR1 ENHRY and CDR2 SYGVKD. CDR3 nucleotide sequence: TGTGCCATCAGTCCGGACGCCCTAGACGAGCAGTACTTC. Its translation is CAISPDALDEQYF.

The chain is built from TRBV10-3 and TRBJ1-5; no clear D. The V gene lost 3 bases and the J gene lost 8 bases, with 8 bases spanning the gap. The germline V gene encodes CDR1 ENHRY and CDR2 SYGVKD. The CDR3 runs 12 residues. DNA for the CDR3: TGTGCCATCAGTGACACCTCAGAGCCCCAGCATTTT. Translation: CAISDTSEPQHF.

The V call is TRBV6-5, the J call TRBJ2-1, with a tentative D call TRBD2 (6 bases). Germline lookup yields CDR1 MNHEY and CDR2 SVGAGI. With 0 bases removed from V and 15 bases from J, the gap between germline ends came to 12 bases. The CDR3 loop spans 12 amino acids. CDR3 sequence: CASSYSGGAWFF. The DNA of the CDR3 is TGTGCCAGCAGTTACTCGGGGGGAGCGTGGTTCTTC.

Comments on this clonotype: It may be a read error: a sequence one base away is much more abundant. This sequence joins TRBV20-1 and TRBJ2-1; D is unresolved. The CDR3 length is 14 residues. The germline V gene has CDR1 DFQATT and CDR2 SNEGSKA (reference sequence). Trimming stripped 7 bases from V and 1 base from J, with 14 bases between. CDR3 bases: TGCAGTGTAGGTGGTTGGTCGTCCTACAATGAGCAGTTCTTC. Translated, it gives CSVGGWSSYNEQFF.

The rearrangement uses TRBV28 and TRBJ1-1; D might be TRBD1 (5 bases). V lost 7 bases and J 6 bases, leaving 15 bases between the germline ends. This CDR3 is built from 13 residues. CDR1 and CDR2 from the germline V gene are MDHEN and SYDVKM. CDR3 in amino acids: CASTPSGTSEAFF. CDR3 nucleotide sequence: TGTGCCAGCACCCCCTCAGGGACCTCTGAAGCTTTCTTT.

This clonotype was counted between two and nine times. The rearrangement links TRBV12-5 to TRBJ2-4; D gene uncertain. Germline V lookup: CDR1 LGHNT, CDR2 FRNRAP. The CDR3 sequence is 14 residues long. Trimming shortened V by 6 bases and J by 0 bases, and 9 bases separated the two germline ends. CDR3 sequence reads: CASGKALAKNIQYF. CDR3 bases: TGTGCTAGTGGCAAGGCTCTAGCCAAAAACATTCAGTACTTC.

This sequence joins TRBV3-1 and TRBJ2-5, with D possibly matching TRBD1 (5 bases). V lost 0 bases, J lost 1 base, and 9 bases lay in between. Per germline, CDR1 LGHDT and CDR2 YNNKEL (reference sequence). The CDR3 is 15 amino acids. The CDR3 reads CASSQDHDSQETQYF. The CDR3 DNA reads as TGTGCCAGCAGCCAAGATCACGACAGCCAAGAGACCCAGTACTTC.

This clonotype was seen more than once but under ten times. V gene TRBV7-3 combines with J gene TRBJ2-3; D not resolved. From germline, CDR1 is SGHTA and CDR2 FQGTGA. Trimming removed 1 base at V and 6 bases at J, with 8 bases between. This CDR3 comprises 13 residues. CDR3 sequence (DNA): TGTGCCAGCAGCTTAAGCAGCTTCGATACGCAGTATTTT. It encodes CASSLSSFDTQYF.

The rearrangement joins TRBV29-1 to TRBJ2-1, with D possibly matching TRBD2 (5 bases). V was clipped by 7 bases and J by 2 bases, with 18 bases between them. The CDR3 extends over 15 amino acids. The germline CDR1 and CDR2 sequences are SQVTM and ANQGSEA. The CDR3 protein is CSALPVAPTYNEQFF. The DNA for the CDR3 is TGCAGCGCGCTACCCGTAGCGCCTACCTACAATGAGCAGTTCTTC.

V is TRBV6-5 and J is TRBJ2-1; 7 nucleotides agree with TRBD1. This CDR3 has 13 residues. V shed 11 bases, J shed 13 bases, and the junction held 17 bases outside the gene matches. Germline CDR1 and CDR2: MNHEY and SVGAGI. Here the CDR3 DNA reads TGTGCCTCCTCACGGCCTGGGACAGAGACCCAGTTCTTC. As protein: CASSRPGTETQFF.

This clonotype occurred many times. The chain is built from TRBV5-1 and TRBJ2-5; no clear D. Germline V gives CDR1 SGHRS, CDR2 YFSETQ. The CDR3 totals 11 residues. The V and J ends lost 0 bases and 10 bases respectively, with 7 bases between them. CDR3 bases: TGCGCCAGCAGCTTGGGAAGGGACCAGTACTTC. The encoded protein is CASSLGRDQYF.

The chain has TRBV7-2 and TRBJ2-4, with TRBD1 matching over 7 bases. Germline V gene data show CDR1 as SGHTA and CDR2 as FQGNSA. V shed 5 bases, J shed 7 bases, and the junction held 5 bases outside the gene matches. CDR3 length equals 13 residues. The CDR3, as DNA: TGTGCCAGCAGCCCTAGGGGGCAGAACATTCAGTACTTC. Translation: CASSPRGQNIQYF. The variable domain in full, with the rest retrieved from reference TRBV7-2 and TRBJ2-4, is GAGVSQSPSNKVTEKGKDVELRCDPISGHTALYWYRQSLGQGLEFLIYFQGNSAPDKSGLPSDRFSAERTGGSVSTLTIQRTQQEDSAVYLCASSPRGQNIQYFGAGTRLSVL.

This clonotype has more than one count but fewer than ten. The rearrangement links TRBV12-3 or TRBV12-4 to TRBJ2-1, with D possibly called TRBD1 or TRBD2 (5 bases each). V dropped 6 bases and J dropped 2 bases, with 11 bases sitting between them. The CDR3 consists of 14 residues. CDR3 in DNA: TGTGCCAGCAGCCCGGGACCCGCCTACAATGAGCAGTTCTTC. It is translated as CASSPGPAYNEQFF.

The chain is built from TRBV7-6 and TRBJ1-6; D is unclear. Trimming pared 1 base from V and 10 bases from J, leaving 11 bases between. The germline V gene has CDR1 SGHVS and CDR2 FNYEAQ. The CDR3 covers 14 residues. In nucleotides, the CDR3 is TGTGCCAGCAGCTTAGTTCCCTATTCGTCACCCCTCCACTTT. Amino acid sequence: CASSLVPYSSPLHF.

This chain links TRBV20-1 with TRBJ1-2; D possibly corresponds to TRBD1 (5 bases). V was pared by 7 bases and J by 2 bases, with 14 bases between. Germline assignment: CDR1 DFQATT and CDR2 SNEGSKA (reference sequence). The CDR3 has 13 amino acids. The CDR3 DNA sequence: TGCAGTGTTTCGCGGCAGGGCAACTATGGCTACACCTTC. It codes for CSVSRQGNYGYTF.

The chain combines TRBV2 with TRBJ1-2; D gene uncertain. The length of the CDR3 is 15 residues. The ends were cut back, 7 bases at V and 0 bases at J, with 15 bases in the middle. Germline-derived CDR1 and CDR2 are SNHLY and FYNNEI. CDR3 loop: CASTREPLANYGYTF. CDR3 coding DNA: TGTGCCAGCACAAGGGAACCCTTAGCTAACTATGGCTACACCTTC.

The CDR3 DNA sequence: TGTGCCAGCAGGACTAGCGGGGGCCCCTACGAGCAGTACTTC. Protein: CASRTSGGPYEQYF. The rearrangement joins TRBV12-3 or TRBV12-4 to TRBJ2-7; 12 nucleotides align to TRBD2. The CDR3 is 14 residues long. J was trimmed by 2 bases and V by 6 bases; bases with no gene match: 2.

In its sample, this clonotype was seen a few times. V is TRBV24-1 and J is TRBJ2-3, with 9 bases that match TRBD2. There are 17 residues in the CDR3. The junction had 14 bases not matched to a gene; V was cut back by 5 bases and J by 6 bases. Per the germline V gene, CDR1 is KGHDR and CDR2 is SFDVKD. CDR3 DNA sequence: TGTGCCACCAGTGCCCTCCCCAGCGGGAGGAGAGGGGATACGCAGTATTTT. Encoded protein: CATSALPSGRRGDTQYF.

CDR3 amino acids: CASSFSRDSLYEQYF. The CDR3 DNA follows: TGTGCCAGCAGTTTTTCCCGGGACAGCCTCTACGAGCAGTACTTC. The V and J genes are TRBV12-3 or TRBV12-4 and TRBJ2-7; 7 bases are shared with TRBD1. V dropped 3 bases and J dropped 3; count of bases not matched to a gene: 8. This CDR3 contains 15 residues.

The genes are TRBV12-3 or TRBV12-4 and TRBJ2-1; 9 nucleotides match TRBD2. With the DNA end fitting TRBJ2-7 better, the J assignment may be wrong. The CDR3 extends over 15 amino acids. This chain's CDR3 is CASSPSGRSYNEQYF. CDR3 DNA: TGTGCCAGCAGTCCAAGCGGGAGGTCCTACAATGAGCAGTACTTC.

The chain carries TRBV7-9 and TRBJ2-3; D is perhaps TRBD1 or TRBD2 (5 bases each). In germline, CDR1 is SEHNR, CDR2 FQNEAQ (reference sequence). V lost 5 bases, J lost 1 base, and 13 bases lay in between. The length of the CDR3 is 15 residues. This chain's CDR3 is CASSPVGEGTDTQYF. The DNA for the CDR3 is TGTGCCAGCAGCCCGGTGGGGGAAGGCACAGATACGCAGTATTTT.

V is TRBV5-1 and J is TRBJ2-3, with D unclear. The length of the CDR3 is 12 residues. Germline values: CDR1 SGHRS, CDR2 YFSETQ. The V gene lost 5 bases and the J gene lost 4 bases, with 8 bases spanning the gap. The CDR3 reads CASRVDADTQYF. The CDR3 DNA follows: TGCGCCAGCAGGGTCGATGCAGATACGCAGTATTTT.

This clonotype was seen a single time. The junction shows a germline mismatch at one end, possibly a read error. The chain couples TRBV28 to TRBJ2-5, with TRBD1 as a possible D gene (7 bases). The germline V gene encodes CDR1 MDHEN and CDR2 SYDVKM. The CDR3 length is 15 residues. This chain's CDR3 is CASSRGGAGQETRYF. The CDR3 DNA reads TGTGCCAGCAGTCGAGGGGGCGCGGGACAAGAGACCCGGTACTTC.